This T cell receptor beta chain is from a study of human T cells and chemical hapten exposure. In TCRdb, the RACE reads were re-called with MiXCR into one record per CDR3 protein. The data hold 75,000 to 90,000 distinct CDR3 sequences, with around 9.3% observed a single time. This clonotype showed up just a few times. Per the germline V gene, CDR1 is MDHEN and CDR2 is SYDVKM. The CDR3 is 17 amino acids. The V gene lost 10 bases and the J gene lost 4 bases, with 26 bases spanning the gap. Time point specified: patch test 2, 6 weeks after DPC sensitization. Treatment here: therapeutic diphenylcyclopropenone sensitization with weekly scalp DPC.

V and J are TRBV28 and TRBJ1-5, with D tentatively TRBD1 (6 bases). Sequenced here: whole blood, sampled in connection with sensitization to the hapten diphenylcyclopropenone (DPC). The clonotype comes from a woman between 50 and 59 years old with alopecia areata. Some clones in this sample may be carry-over from other donors' samples. CDR3 loop: CATRPPHRVPGNQPQHF. Here the CDR3 DNA reads TGTGCCACCCGCCCCCCTCACAGGGTTCCCGGTAATCAGCCCCAGCATTTT.